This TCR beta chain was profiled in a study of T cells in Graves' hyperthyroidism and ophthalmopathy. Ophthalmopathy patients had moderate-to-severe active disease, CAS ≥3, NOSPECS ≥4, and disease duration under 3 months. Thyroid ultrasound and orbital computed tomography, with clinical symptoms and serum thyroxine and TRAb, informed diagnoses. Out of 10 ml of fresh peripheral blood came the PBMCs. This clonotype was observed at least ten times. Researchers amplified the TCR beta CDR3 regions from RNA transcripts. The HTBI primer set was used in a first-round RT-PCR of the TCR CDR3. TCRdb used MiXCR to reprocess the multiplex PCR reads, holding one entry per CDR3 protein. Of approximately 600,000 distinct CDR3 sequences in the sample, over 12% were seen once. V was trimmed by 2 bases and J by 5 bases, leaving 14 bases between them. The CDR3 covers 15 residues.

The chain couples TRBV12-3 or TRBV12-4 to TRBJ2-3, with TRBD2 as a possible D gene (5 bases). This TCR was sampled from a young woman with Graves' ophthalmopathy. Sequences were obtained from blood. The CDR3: CASSLSGLSGDTQYF. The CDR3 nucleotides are TGTGCCAGCAGTTTATCAGGACTTTCGGGAGATACGCAGTATTTT.